This T cell receptor (beta chain) came from a study of blood T cell repertoires in COVID-19 (dated by TCRdb to about 2020). As for the study more broadly: Collaborator samples came from the United States, Italy and Spain and covered acute and convalescent phases of COVID-19. The prospective study material was composed of cDNA or gDNA derived from T cells, B-cell-depleted T cells, or PBMCs. The dataset comprised deeply sampled blood TCRbeta repertoires from subjects exposed to, actively infected with, or recovered from COVID-19. A freely available public database, intended as a resource for researchers studying the immune response to SARS-CoV-2, is where the repertoires were released. The samples were drawn from the first 160 participants of the ongoing ImmuneRACE study and from about 1,200 subjects provided by 6 global collaborators. The sample metadata nearly always contained a de-identified subject ID, COVID-19 status, age in years and sex. HLA class I and class II types, where available, came from metadata supplied by the sample provider rather than from assay-based typing.

Trimming accounts for 0 bases at V and 0 bases at J, while the number of junction bases matched to no gene is 3. Including cysteine and phenylalanine, the CDR3 has 16 amino acids. Only the CDR3 portion is preserved as DNA: 48 bases, with reading frame beginning at the first base. CDR1 and CDR2, per the germline V gene, are SGHRS and YFSETQ. The immunoSEQ Assay, a bias-controlled multiplex PCR, was used to amplify TCRbeta CDR3 regions from genomic DNA. The original pipeline was this. The number of nucleated cells in each sample was estimated from the amplification of reference gene primers within the assay. To quantify the absolute abundance of each unique TCRbeta CDR3 rearrangement, sequence reads were collapsed and filtered. For each sample, productive Simpson clonality was calculated as the square root of Simpson's diversity index across productive rearrangements. What TCRdb holds here is the immuneACCESS table cut down to in-frame rearrangements. Part of the clones is not present; checked against another copy, under half of the missing clones reflect an unresolved V gene, and the others are unexplained. D and trimming were read from the DNA, whereas the V and J calls and clone size are those reported in that table. The sample table shows about 250,000 clones, and about four fifths are seen once. In total, the top ten clones hold 7.5% to 10% of the sample.

The research as a whole found: The quantity of clinical and demographic metadata differed by source and by participant and was supplied without curation.

Whole blood was collected in K2EDTA tubes by collaborating institutions according to the institutions' own protocols. For TCRbeta analysis, collaborators shipped samples in one of three forms: frozen whole blood, isolated PBMCs, or DNA extracted from either of those sample types. With regard to this clone: Its antigen specificity is not known. Qualities for individual bases were not recorded, and no much larger clone is one base off.

The material sequenced was peripheral blood. The TCR comes from an elderly man with acute or convalescent COVID-19. Here the chain combines TRBV5-1 and TRBJ2-1; a stretch of 7 junction bases matches TRBD1. At the DNA level, the sequence is TGCGCCAGCAGCTTGGCCACAGGGGTCTCCTACAATGAGCAGTTCTTC. This translates into CASSLATGVSYNEQFF.